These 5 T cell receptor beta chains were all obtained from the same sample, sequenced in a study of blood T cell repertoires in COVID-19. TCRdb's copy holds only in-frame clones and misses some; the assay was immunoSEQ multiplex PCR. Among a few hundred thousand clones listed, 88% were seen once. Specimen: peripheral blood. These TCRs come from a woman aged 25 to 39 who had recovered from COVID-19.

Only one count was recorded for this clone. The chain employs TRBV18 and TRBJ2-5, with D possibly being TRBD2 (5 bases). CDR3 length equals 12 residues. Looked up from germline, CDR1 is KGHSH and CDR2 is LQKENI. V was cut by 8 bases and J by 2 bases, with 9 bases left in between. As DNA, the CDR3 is TGTGCCAGCCAACGGGGACAAGAGACCCAGTACTTC. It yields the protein CASQRGQETQYF. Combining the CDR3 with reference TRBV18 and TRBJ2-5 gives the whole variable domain NAGVMQNPRHLVRRRGQEARLRCSPMKGHSHVYWYRQLPEEGLKFMVYLQKENIIDESGMPKERFSAEFPKEGPSILRIQQVVRGDSAAYFCASQRGQETQYFGPGTRLLVL.

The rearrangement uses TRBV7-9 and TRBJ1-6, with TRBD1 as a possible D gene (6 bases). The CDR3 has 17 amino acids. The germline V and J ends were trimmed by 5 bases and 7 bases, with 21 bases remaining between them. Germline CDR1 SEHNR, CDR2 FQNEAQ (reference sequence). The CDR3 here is CASSRSPDGGPNSPLHF. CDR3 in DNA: TGTGCCAGCAGCAGAAGCCCGGATGGGGGCCCCAATTCACCCCTCCACTTT.

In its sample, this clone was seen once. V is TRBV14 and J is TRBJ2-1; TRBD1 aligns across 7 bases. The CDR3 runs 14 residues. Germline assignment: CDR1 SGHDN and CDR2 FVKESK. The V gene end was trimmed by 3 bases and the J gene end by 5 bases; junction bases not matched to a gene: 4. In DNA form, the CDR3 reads TGTGCCAGCAGCCAGCAGGGGGTGGACAATGAGCAGTTCTTC. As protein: CASSQQGVDNEQFF.

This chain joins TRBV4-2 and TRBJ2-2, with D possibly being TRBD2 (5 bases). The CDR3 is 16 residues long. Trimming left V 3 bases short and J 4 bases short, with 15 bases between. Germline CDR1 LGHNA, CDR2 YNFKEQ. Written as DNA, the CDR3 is TGTGCCAGCAGCCAGGGCATCGGAGGCAGCACCGGGGAGCTGTTTTTT. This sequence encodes CASSQGIGGSTGELFF.

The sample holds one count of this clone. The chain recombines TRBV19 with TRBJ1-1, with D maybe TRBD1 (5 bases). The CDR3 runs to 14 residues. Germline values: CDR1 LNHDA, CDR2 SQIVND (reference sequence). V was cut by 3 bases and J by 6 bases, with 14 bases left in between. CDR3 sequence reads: CASSIQGLGAEAFF. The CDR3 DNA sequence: TGTGCCAGTAGTATTCAGGGATTAGGAGCTGAAGCTTTCTTT.